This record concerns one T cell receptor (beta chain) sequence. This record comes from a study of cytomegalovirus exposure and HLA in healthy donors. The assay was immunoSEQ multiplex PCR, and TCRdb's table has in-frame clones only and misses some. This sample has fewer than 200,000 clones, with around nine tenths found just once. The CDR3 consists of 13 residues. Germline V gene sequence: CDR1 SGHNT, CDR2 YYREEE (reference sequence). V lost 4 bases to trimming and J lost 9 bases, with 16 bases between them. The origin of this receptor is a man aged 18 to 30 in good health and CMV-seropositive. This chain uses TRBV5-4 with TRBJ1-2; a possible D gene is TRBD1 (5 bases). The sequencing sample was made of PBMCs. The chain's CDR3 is CASSLVGGLSYTF. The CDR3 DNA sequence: TGTGCCAGCAGCCTCGTGGGGGGACTCAGCTACACCTTC. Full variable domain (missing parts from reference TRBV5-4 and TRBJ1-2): ETGVTQSPTHLIKTRGQQVTLRCSSQSGHNTVSWYQQALGQGPQFIFQYYREEENGRGNFPPRFSGLQFPNYSSELNVNALELDDSALYLCASSLVGGLSYTFGSGTRLTVV.